This T cell receptor beta chain was recovered during a study of neurological immune-mediated disorders. About the study: There were around 34 multiple sclerosis patients; around 31 were relapsing-remitting and 3 were secondary progressive.

Findings and caveats of the study: HTLV-1-associated myelopathy showed the most TCR clonal expansion; multiple sclerosis the least, below healthy controls.

This clonotype appeared many times. Its target is not known. The sorted libraries started from around 970,000 CD4+ or CD8+ T cells. Every sequencing run generated over 160 million TCR-beta sequences from 15-18 subjects. TCRdb re-called the 5' RACE reads through MiXCR, storing one row per CDR3 protein. Of roughly 52,000 distinct CDR3 sequences listed, approximately 5.8% are singletons. Trimming took off 7 bases at V and 4 bases at J, with 9 bases between the two ends. CDR3 size: 11 residues. From germline, CDR1 is SQVTM and CDR2 ANQGSEA. The chain uses TRBV29-1 and TRBJ2-3; D is unresolved. The specimen sequenced was CD4+ T cells from blood. This TCR was sampled from a woman aged 18-35 years with multiple sclerosis. This CDR3 is CSAGFADTQYF. The CDR3 nucleotides are TGCAGCGCCGGGTTCGCAGATACGCAGTATTTT.